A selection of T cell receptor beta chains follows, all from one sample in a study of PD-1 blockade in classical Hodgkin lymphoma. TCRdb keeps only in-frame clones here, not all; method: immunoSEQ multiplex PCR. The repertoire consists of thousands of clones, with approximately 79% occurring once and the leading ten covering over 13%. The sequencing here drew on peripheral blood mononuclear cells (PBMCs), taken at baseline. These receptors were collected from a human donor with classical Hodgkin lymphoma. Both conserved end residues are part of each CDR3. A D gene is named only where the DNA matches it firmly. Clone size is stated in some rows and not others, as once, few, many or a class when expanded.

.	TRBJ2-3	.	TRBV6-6	TGTGCCAGCAGTGTAATGGGGGAGGCAAGCACAGATACGCAGTATTTT	CASSVMGEASTDTQYF
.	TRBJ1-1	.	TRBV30	TGTGCCTGGAGTCAAGGGACGGGGAACACTGAAGCTTTCTTT	CAWSQGTGNTEAFF
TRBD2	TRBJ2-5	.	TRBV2	TGTGCCAGCAGGCGGACTAGTCGTCAAGAGACCCAGTACTTC	CASRRTSRQETQYF
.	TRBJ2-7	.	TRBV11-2	TGTGCCAGCAGCCCCCTAAGGCCACGGGCCTACGAGCAGTACTTC	CASSPLRPRAYEQYF
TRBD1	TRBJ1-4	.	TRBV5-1	TGCGCCAGCAGCTTGCAGGGGACAGTTAATGAAAAACTGTTTTTT	CASSLQGTVNEKLFF
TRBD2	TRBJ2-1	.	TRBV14	TGTGCCAGCAGCCAGCACCCGGGACTACTACCGTTCTTC	CASSQHPGLLPFF
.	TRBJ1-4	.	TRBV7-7	TGTGCCAGCAGGAGCCTTTTATACCGGGGAACTAATGAAAAACTGTTTTTT	CASRSLLYRGTNEKLFF
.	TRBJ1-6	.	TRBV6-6	TGTGCCAGCAGTGGAGACTCCTATAATTCACCCCTCCACTTT	CASSGDSYNSPLHF
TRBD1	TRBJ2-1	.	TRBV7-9	TGTGCCAGCAGCGGACAGGGACCGCTCAGCTCCTACAATGAGCAGTTCTTC	CASSGQGPLSSYNEQFF
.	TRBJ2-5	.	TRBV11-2	TGTGCCAGCAGAAAGCACAGGGTCCAAGAGACCCAGTACTTC	CASRKHRVQETQYF
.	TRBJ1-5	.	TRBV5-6	TGTGCCAGCAGCGCAGGGGATCAGCCCCAGCATTTT	CASSAGDQPQHF
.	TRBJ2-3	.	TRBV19	TGTGCCAGTAGTATTTTCAGCTTTAGCACAGATACGCAGTATTTT	CASSIFSFSTDTQYF
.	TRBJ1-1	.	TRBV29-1	TGCAGCGTTGGAGGGCCAGGGGTGGCCACTGAAGCTTTCTTT	CSVGGPGVATEAFF
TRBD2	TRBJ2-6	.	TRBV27	TGTGCCAGCACCCTCCGGGGGGCTGGGGCCAACGTCCTGACTTTC	CASTLRGAGANVLTF
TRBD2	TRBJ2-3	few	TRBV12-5	TGTGCTAGTGGTTTGACGGGAGGAACAGATACGCAGTATTTT	CASGLTGGTDTQYF
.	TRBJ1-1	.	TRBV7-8	TGTGCCAGCAGCTTGCAAGTACGGAGGAACACTGAAGCTTTCTTT	CASSLQVRRNTEAFF
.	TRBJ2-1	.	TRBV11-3	TGTGCCAGCAGCGCCACGCCTACCTACAATGAGCAGTTCTTC	CASSATPTYNEQFF